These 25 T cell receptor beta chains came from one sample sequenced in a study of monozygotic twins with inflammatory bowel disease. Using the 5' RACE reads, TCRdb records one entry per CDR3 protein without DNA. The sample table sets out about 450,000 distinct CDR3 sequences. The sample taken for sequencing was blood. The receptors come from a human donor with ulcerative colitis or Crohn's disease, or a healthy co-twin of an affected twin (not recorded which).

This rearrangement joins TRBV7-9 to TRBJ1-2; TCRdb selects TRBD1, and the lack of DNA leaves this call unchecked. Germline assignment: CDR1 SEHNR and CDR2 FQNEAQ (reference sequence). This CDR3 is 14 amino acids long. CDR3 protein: CASSPGQGWSGYTF.

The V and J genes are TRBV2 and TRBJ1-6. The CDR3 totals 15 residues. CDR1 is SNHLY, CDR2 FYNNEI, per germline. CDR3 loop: CASSEDPGLSSPLHF.

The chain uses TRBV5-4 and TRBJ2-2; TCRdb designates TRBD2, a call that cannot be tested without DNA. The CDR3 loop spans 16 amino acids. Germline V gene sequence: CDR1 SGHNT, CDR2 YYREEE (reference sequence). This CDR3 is CASSPTSLSNTGELFF.

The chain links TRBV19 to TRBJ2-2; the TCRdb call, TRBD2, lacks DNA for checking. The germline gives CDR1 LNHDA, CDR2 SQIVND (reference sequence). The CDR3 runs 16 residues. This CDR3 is CASSTKSGRPTGELFF. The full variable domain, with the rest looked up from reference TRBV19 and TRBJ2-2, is DGGITQSPKYLFRKEGQNVTLSCEQNLNHDAMYWYRQDPGQGLRLIYYSQIVNDFQKGDIAEGYSVSREKKESFPLTVTSAQKNPTAFYLCASSTKSGRPTGELFFGEGSRLTVL.

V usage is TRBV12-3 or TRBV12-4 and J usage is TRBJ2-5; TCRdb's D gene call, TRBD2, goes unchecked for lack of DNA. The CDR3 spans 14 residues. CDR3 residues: CASRRGLAEETQYF.

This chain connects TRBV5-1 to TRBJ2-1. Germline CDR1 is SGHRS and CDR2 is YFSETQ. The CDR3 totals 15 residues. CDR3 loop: CASSLVSMEYNEQFF.

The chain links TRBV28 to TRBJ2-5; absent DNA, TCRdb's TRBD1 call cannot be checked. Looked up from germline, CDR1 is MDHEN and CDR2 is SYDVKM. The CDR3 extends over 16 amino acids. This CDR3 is CASSLSAVGGAETQYF.

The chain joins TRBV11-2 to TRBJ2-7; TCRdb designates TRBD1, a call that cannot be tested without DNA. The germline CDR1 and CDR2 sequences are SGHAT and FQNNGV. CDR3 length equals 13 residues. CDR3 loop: CASSYGHGREQYF.

The CDR3 sequence is CSTSPGRGYEQYF. The gene calls are TRBV29-1 and TRBJ2-7; TCRdb's D call, TRBD1, is unchecked because there is no DNA. The CDR3 is made up of 13 amino acids. From germline, CDR1 is SQVTM and CDR2 ANQGSEA.

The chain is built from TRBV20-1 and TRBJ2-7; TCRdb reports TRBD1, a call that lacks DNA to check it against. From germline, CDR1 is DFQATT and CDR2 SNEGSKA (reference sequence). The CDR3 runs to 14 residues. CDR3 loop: CSARRQPNSYEQYF.

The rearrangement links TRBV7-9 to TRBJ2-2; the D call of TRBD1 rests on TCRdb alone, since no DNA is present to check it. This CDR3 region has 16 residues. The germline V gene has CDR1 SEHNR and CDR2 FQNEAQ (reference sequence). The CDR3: CASTVIGQTNTGELFF.

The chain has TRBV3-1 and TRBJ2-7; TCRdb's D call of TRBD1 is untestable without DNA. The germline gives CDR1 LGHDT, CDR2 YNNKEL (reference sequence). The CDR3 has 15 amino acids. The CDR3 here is CASSQVTGRVYEQYF.

The chain's CDR3 is CASSQDLKLYEQYF. The chain combines TRBV4-2 with TRBJ2-7. Germline CDR1 LGHNA, CDR2 YNFKEQ. The length of the CDR3 is 14 residues.

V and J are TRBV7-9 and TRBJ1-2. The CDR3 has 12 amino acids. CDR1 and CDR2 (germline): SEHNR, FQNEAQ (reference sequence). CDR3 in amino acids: CASSSDVMGYTF.

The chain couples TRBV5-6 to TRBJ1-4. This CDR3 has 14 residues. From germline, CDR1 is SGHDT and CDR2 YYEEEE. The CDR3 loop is CASSLARVDEKLFF.

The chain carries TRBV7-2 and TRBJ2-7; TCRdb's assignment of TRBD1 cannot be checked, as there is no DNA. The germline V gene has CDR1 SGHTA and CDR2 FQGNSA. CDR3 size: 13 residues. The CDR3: CASRDRGLYEQYF.

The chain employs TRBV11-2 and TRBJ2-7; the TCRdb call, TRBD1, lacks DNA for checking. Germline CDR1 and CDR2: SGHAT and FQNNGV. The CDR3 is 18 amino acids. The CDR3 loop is CASSSIPLNRGLPNEQYF.

The CDR3 sequence is CAISESSREDTQYF. The chain employs TRBV10-3 and TRBJ2-3; TCRdb picks TRBD1, but there is no DNA to check that call. Germline V gene data show CDR1 as ENHRY and CDR2 as SYGVKD. CDR3 length equals 14 residues.

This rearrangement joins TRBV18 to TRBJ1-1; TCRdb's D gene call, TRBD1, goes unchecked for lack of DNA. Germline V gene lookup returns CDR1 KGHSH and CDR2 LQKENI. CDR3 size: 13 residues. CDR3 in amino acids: CASSGRGQTEAFF.

The CDR3 protein is CASSAGQGRGTGELFF. This sequence joins TRBV6-1 and TRBJ2-2; TCRdb proposes TRBD1, but this gene call is untestable without DNA. Germline V gives CDR1 MNHNS, CDR2 SASEGT. This CDR3 region has 16 residues.

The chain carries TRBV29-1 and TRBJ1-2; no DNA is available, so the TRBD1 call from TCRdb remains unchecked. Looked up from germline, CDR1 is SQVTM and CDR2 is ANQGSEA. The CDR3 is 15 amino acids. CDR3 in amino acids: CSVSRGNPGGYGYTF.

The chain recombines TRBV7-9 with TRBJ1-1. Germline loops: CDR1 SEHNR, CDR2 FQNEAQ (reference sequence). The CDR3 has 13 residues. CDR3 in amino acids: CASSPAGGPSAFF. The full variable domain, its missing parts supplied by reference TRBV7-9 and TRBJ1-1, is DTGVSQNPRHKITKRGQNVTFRCDPISEHNRLYWYRQTLGQGPEFLTYFQNEAQLEKSRLLSDRFSAERPKGSFSTLEIQRTEQGDSAMYLCASSPAGGPSAFFGQGTRLTVV.

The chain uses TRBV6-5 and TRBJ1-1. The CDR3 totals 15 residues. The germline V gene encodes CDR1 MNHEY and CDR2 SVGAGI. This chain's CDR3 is CASSYSGGYIGEAFF.

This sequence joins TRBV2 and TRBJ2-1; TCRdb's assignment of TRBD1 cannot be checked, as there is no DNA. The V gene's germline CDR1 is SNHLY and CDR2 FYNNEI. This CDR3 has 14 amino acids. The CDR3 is CASEGAGGVNEQFF.

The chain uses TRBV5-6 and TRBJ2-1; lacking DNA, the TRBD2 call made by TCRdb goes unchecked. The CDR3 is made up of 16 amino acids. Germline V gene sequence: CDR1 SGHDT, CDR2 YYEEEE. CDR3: CASSLQRSGTHNEQFF.